A single sample gave rise to the 10 T cell receptor beta chains below, sequenced in a study of cytomegalovirus exposure and HLA in healthy donors. Vbeta (60) and Jbeta (13) primers were used in the PCR. The data were produced by immunoSEQ multiplex PCR, yet TCRdb's version contains in-frame clones alone and is incomplete. The sample holds 150,000 to 180,000 clones, over 65% seen once. The sequenced sample was PBMCs. The origin of the receptors is a man aged 25 to 45 in good health and CMV-seronegative.

This chain connects TRBV10-1 to TRBJ1-1; 9 nucleotides match TRBD1. V trimming: 9 bases; J trimming: 4 bases; junction bases outside the gene matches: 6. CDR3 length: 13 amino acids. Germline V gives CDR1 WNHNN, CDR2 SYGVQD (reference sequence). The chain's CDR3 is CASSDRGSTEAFF. The CDR3 DNA sequence: TGCGCCAGTTCGGACAGGGGATCCACTGAAGCTTTCTTT.

V is TRBV9 and J is TRBJ2-1; 10 bases are shared with TRBD2. The CDR3 has 16 residues. Germline V gives CDR1 SGDLS, CDR2 YYNGEE. After removal of 0 bases from V and 9 bases from J, the junction contained 9 bases not matched to a gene. Written as DNA, the CDR3 is TGTGCCAGCAGCGTAGGGGGAAAGGGACTAGCGAGTGAGCAGTTCTTC. Its protein product is CASSVGGKGLASEQFF.

This chain joins TRBV18 and TRBJ1-1; TRBD1 aligns across 8 bases. The CDR3 sequence is 14 residues long. V lost 5 bases, J lost 7 bases, and 9 bases stayed unmatched. Germline V gene sequence: CDR1 KGHSH, CDR2 LQKENI. CDR3 loop: CASSTLDRVVEAFF. The CDR3 DNA reads TGTGCCAGCTCAACCTTGGACAGGGTAGTTGAAGCTTTCTTT.

This clone has only one observation. In nucleotides, the CDR3 is TGTGCCAGCAGTTATTACGGACGGGATAATGAAAAACTGTTTTTT. It translates to CASSYYGRDNEKLFF. The chain carries TRBV6-6 and TRBJ1-4; D is ambiguous. Trimming pared 3 bases from V and 4 bases from J, leaving 12 bases between. The CDR3 spans 15 residues. Germline assignment: CDR1 MNHNY and CDR2 SVGAGI (reference sequence).

In this sample, this clone turned up a few times. The gene calls are TRBV28 and TRBJ2-7, with 12 nucleotides matching TRBD2. With 6 bases clipped from V and 3 bases from J, the junction kept 9 bases outside the gene matches. This CDR3 is 16 amino acids long. The V gene's germline CDR1 is MDHEN and CDR2 SYDVKM. The CDR3 is CASSPSTSGGLYEQYF. CDR3 nucleotides: TGTGCCAGCAGCCCTTCAACTAGCGGGGGGCTCTACGAGCAGTACTTC.

The chain recombines TRBV9 with TRBJ2-7; 7 bases are a match to TRBD1. J was trimmed by 7 bases and V by 4 bases; bases with no gene match: 11. There are 14 residues in the CDR3. Germline CDR1 is SGDLS and CDR2 is YYNGEE. The CDR3 nucleotides are TGTGCCAGCAGCCCCTCGACAGGGTTTGAAGAGCAGTACTTC. Its protein product is CASSPSTGFEEQYF.

In nucleotides, the CDR3 is TGTGCCAGTACCCCCGGGACAGGGGCCTACGAGCAGTACTTC. Encoded protein: CASTPGTGAYEQYF. The chain couples TRBV19 to TRBJ2-7, with 10 bases lining up with TRBD1. This CDR3 spans 14 amino acids. V lost 7 bases, J lost 2 bases, and 5 bases stayed unmatched. The germline CDR1 and CDR2 sequences are LNHDA and SQIVND (reference sequence).

J is TRBJ2-5 and V is TRBV5-6, with TRBD2 identical over 8 bases. Trimming cost V 9 bases and J 5 bases; bases outside gene matches: 18. This CDR3 spans 16 amino acids. The germline V gene has CDR1 SGHDT and CDR2 YYEEEE. The CDR3 nucleotides are TGTGCCAACAGAACAGTCCCGGGGGGGCCGCGGGAGACCCAGTACTTC. Translation: CANRTVPGGPRETQYF.

This sequence joins TRBV10-2 and TRBJ2-1, with TRBD2 as a possible D gene (5 bases). Trimming removed 3 bases at V and 10 bases at J, with 10 bases between. The CDR3 contains 12 residues. Germline assignment: CDR1 WSHSY and CDR2 SAAADI. The CDR3 DNA reads TGCGCCAGCAGTGAACTGCCGGGGGAGCAGTTCTTC. Protein: CASSELPGEQFF.

The rearrangement uses TRBV5-1 and TRBJ1-1; maybe TRBD1 (5 bases). Trimming left V 0 bases short and J 1 base short, with 10 bases between. CDR3 size: 15 residues. Germline CDR1 reads SGHRS; CDR2 reads YFSETQ. In DNA form, the CDR3 reads TGCGCCAGCAGCTTGGTCGGAGGGGCGAACACTGAAGCTTTCTTT. Residues: CASSLVGGANTEAFF.